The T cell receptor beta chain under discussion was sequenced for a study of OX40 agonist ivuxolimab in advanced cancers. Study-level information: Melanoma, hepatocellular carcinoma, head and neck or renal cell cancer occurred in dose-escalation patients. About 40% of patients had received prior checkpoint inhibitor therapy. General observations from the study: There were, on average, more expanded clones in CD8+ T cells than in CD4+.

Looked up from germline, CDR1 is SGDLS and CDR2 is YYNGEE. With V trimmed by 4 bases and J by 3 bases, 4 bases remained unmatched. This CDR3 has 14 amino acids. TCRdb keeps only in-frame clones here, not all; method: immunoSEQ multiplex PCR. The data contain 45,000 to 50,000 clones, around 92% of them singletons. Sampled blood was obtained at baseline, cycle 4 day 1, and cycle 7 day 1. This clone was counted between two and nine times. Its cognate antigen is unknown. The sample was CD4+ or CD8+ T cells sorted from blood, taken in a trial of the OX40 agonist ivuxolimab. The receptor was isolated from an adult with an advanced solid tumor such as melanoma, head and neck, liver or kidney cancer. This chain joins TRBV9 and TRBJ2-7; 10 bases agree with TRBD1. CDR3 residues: CASSLGDRGYEQYF. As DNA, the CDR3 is TGTGCCAGCAGCCTAGGGGACAGGGGCTACGAGCAGTACTTC.